One and the same sample provided the 32 T cell receptor beta chains below, sequenced in a study of blood T cell repertoires in COVID-19. TCRdb keeps only in-frame clones here, not all; method: immunoSEQ multiplex PCR. In the table there are 300,000 to 450,000 clones, more than 70% of which are singletons. Sequencing input: PBMCs or T cells enriched from blood (not recorded which). The receptors here all came from a man in his thirties or forties who had recovered from COVID-19.

V gene TRBV4-1 combines with J gene TRBJ1-5, with 7 bases that match TRBD1. J was trimmed by 8 bases and V by 3 bases; bases with no gene match: 4. The germline gives CDR1 MGHRA, CDR2 YSYEKL. CDR3 size: 13 residues. The CDR3 sequence: CASSHLTGEPQHF. The CDR3 DNA sequence: TGCGCCAGCAGCCACCTTACAGGGGAGCCCCAGCATTTT.

This clone was observed once. The J gene is TRBJ1-5, the V gene TRBV6-1; D is possibly TRBD1 (5 bases). The V end was cut by 3 bases, the J end by 2 bases, with 17 bases between. This CDR3 has 17 amino acids. CDR1 and CDR2 (germline): MNHNS, SASEGT. CDR3 coding DNA: TGTGCCAGCAGTGATCTGATGACAGCCCGTGGCAATCAGCCCCAGCATTTT. Encoded protein: CASSDLMTARGNQPQHF.

The rearrangement joins TRBV7-6 to TRBJ1-2; weak D call: TRBD1 (6 bases). The length of the CDR3 is 14 residues. Per germline, CDR1 SGHVS and CDR2 FNYEAQ. Trimming pared 6 bases from V and 6 bases from J, leaving 17 bases between. The CDR3 sequence is CASSSRGAGNGYTF. The CDR3 nucleotides are TGTGCCAGCAGTTCCAGGGGAGCGGGAAATGGCTACACCTTC.

V is TRBV6-1 and J is TRBJ1-6; possible D gene TRBD1, 5 bases. V lost 1 base and J 11 bases, leaving 15 bases between the germline ends. Per the germline V gene, CDR1 is MNHNS and CDR2 is SASEGT. The CDR3 has 15 amino acids. CDR3 coding DNA: TGTGCCAGCAGTGAAGAACAGAACGGGGGACCACCCCTCCACTTT. Amino acids: CASSEEQNGGPPLHF.

The chain combines TRBV2 with TRBJ1-1, with D hard to call. The CDR3 totals 11 residues. Germline CDR1 is SNHLY and CDR2 is FYNNEI. V was trimmed by 6 bases and J by 5 bases, leaving 7 bases between them. In DNA, the CDR3 is TGTGCCAGCAGGGAGGGTACTGAAGCTTTCTTT. It translates to CASREGTEAFF. Together with reference TRBV2 and TRBJ1-1, the CDR3 gives the full variable domain: EPEVTQTPSHQVTQMGQEVILRCVPISNHLYFYWYRQILGQKVEFLVSFYNNEISEKSEIFDDQFSVERPDGSNFTLKIRSTKLEDSAMYFCASREGTEAFFGQGTRLTVV.

This rearrangement joins TRBV27 to TRBJ2-7, with a possible D match to TRBD1 (6 bases). V was clipped by 0 bases and J by 0 bases, with 12 bases between them. The CDR3 has 16 residues. Germline assignment: CDR1 MNHEY and CDR2 SMNVEV (reference sequence). CDR3 residues: CASSLSQGSRSYEQYF. The CDR3 nucleotides are TGTGCCAGCAGTTTATCGCAGGGGTCTCGCTCCTACGAGCAGTACTTC.

CDR3 in amino acids: CASSYSGRGGYTF. CDR3 DNA sequence: TGTGCCAGCAGTTACTCGGGCAGGGGTGGCTACACCTTC. The chain is built from TRBV6-2 or TRBV6-3 and TRBJ1-2, with a weak D call TRBD1 (6 bases). Deletions cut 0 bases from V and 7 bases from J, with 9 bases between. The germline gives CDR1 MNHEY, CDR2 SVGEGT. The CDR3 consists of 13 residues.

In its sample, this clone was seen a few times. This chain joins TRBV7-6 and TRBJ2-2, with 10 bases fitting TRBD1. The CDR3 contains 15 residues. The V and J ends lost 2 bases and 5 bases, in that order; junction bases with no gene match: 2. The V gene's germline CDR1 is SGHVS and CDR2 FNYEAQ. The CDR3 sequence is CASSLLDRGTGELFF. The CDR3 DNA sequence: TGTGCCAGCAGCTTATTGGACAGGGGGACCGGGGAGCTGTTTTTT.

The chain is built from TRBV18 and TRBJ2-1, with unresolved D. The CDR3 spans 15 residues. V was shortened by 3 bases and J by 2 bases, with 11 bases between the two germline ends. From germline, CDR1 is KGHSH and CDR2 LQKENI. Here the CDR3 DNA reads TGTGCCAGCTCACCGGCCAGGTCCCCCTACAATGAGCAGTTCTTC. This gives the protein CASSPARSPYNEQFF.

The chain employs TRBV25-1 and TRBJ1-2; D is perhaps TRBD1 (5 bases). Germline values: CDR1 MGHDK, CDR2 SYGVNS. The CDR3 is 14 residues long. The V end lost 1 base, the J end lost 7 bases, and 13 bases lay between the germline ends. CDR3: CASSESGDFVGYTF. The CDR3 nucleotides read TGTGCCAGCAGTGAATCGGGGGACTTTGTTGGCTACACCTTC.

This clone was counted between two and nine times. V is TRBV7-9 and J is TRBJ2-2; TRBD2 is a possible D gene (6 bases). V lost 5 bases and J 3 bases, leaving 13 bases between the germline ends. The CDR3 is made up of 15 amino acids. CDR1 is SEHNR, CDR2 FQNEAQ, per germline (reference sequence). The CDR3 DNA follows: TGTGCCAGCAGCCCCCCGGGAGCCTACACCGGGGAGCTGTTTTTT. Its translation is CASSPPGAYTGELFF.

This clone was counted once. This chain links TRBV25-1 with TRBJ2-5; 9 bases align to TRBD1. Germline assignment: CDR1 MGHDK and CDR2 SYGVNS. V lost 1 base and J lost 4; bases outside the gene matches: 10. CDR3 length: 17 residues. Here the CDR3 DNA reads TGTGCCAGCAGTGAATTGGGGACAGGGATGAGAAGAGAGACCCAGTACTTC. Protein sequence: CASSELGTGMRRETQYF.

V usage is TRBV5-1 and J usage is TRBJ1-1; possibly TRBD1 for D (6 bases). Germline CDR1 is SGHRS and CDR2 is YFSETQ. V lost 5 bases and J lost 6, with 20 bases in between. The CDR3 spans 15 residues. The CDR3 sequence is CASSYTGTPTAEAFF. CDR3 in DNA: TGCGCCAGCAGTTACACCGGGACACCGACCGCTGAAGCTTTCTTT.

V usage is TRBV2 and J usage is TRBJ2-3; 14 nucleotides line up with TRBD2. V shed 10 bases, J shed 6 bases, and the junction held 6 bases outside the gene matches. Germline values: CDR1 SNHLY, CDR2 FYNNEI. CDR3 length equals 14 residues. The CDR3 DNA is TGTGCCACCGGACTAGCGGGGGGTATCGATACGCAGTATTTT. Translated, it gives CATGLAGGIDTQYF.

The V call is TRBV18, the J call TRBJ1-1; 9 nucleotides line up with TRBD1. The V segment lost 5 bases and the J segment 3 bases; nucleotides outside the gene matches: 4. The CDR3 consists of 14 residues. CDR1 is KGHSH, CDR2 LQKENI, per germline. The CDR3 bases are TGTGCCAGCTCATCCCGGACAGGGGACACTGAAGCTTTCTTT. It codes for CASSSRTGDTEAFF.

This clone was recorded only once. The V call is TRBV13, the J call TRBJ2-7, with D unresolved. Germline assignment: CDR1 PRHDT and CDR2 FYEKMQ (reference sequence). This CDR3 is 11 amino acids long. Trimming stripped 3 bases from V and 3 bases from J, with 3 bases between. CDR3 coding DNA: TGTGCCAGCAGCTTCCGCTACGAGCAGTACTTC. Its protein product is CASSFRYEQYF. Using reference TRBV13 and TRBJ2-7 for the parts outside the CDR3, the full variable domain is AAGVIQSPRHLIKEKRETATLKCYPIPRHDTVYWYQQGPGQDPQFLISFYEKMQSDKGSIPDRFSAQQFSDYHSELNMSSLELGDSALYFCASSFRYEQYFGPGTRLTVT.

The rearrangement uses TRBV10-3 and TRBJ1-1, with TRBD1 matching 9 bases. The CDR3 runs 14 residues. Germline CDR1 is ENHRY and CDR2 is SYGVKD. The J segment lost 4 bases and the V segment lost 4 bases, leaving 4 bases of the junction unmatched. The CDR3 here is CAISVDRGGTEAFF. CDR3 DNA sequence: TGTGCCATCAGTGTGGACAGGGGAGGCACTGAAGCTTTCTTT.

The V call is TRBV5-6, the J call TRBJ1-2; tentatively, D is TRBD1 (5 bases). V lost 0 bases and J lost 0, with 12 bases in between. Germline V lookup: CDR1 SGHDT, CDR2 YYEEEE. The CDR3 consists of 16 residues. CDR3 amino acids: CASSLVGVGTNYGYTF. CDR3 nucleotide sequence: TGTGCCAGCAGCTTGGTAGGGGTAGGGACTAACTATGGCTACACCTTC.

The gene calls are TRBV7-9 and TRBJ2-1, with 7 bases that match TRBD1. The CDR3 loop spans 14 amino acids. Trimming took 2 bases from V and 7 from J; bases not matched to a gene: 5. CDR1 is SEHNR and CDR2 is FQNEAQ in the germline V gene (reference sequence). In DNA form, the CDR3 reads TGTGCCAGCAGCTTAACCGGGACAGAGAATGAGCAGTTCTTC. Amino acid sequence: CASSLTGTENEQFF.

The chain employs TRBV12-3 or TRBV12-4 and TRBJ1-1, with D uncertain. There are 13 residues in the CDR3. The germline V and J ends were trimmed by 3 bases and 8 bases, with 13 bases remaining between them. CDR3 bases: TGTGCCAGCAGTTTCGACGGGGTCTCCGAAGCTTTCTTT. Protein sequence: CASSFDGVSEAFF.

The J gene is TRBJ2-2, the V gene TRBV5-4; D unresolved. The V end lost 4 bases, the J end lost 7 bases, and 8 bases lay between the germline ends. CDR1 and CDR2 (germline): SGHNT, YYREEE (reference sequence). This CDR3 has 12 amino acids. The CDR3 reads CASSPRDGELFF. DNA of the CDR3: TGTGCCAGCAGCCCTCGCGACGGGGAGCTGTTTTTT.

The genes are TRBV2 and TRBJ2-5, with 8 bases fitting TRBD2. The CDR3 totals 16 residues. Germline V CDR1 and CDR2: SNHLY, FYNNEI. Losses at the gene ends were 4 bases for V and 4 bases for J; bases not matched to a gene: 11. CDR3 residues: CASSGGLAGLLETQYF. CDR3 sequence (DNA): TGTGCCAGCAGTGGGGGGCTAGCGGGCCTCTTAGAGACCCAGTACTTC. Full variable domain (rest looked up from reference TRBV2 and TRBJ2-5): EPEVTQTPSHQVTQMGQEVILRCVPISNHLYFYWYRQILGQKVEFLVSFYNNEISEKSEIFDDQFSVERPDGSNFTLKIRSTKLEDSAMYFCASSGGLAGLLETQYFGPGTRLLVL.

This chain joins TRBV11-2 and TRBJ1-5, with D maybe TRBD1 (5 bases). Trimming pared 0 bases from V and 4 bases from J, leaving 10 bases between. The V gene's germline CDR1 is SGHAT and CDR2 FQNNGV. The CDR3 has 15 amino acids. The DNA of the CDR3 is TGTGCCAGCAGCTTAGATCGGACAAATAATCAGCCCCAGCATTTT. It specifies CASSLDRTNNQPQHF.

J is TRBJ2-3 and V is TRBV6-4; D perhaps matches TRBD2 (6 bases). Between the trimmed V and J ends, which lost 8 bases and 0 bases, there was a span of 15 bases. CDR1 and CDR2 from the germline V gene are MRHNA and SNTAGT. The CDR3 contains 15 residues. The CDR3 DNA reads as TGTGCCAGCTCGGTCGGGGGTGTTAGCACAGATACGCAGTATTTT. Protein sequence: CASSVGGVSTDTQYF.

The chain combines TRBV28 with TRBJ2-7; 12 nucleotides match TRBD1. CDR1 MDHEN and CDR2 SYDVKM come from the germline V gene. The CDR3 totals 13 residues. Unmatched junction bases numbered 3, after V lost 6 bases and J lost 6 bases. The CDR3 DNA is TGTGCCAGCAGGGGACAGGGGGCGGCCGAGCAGTACTTC. This gives the protein CASRGQGAAEQYF.

The chain couples TRBV14 to TRBJ2-3; 12 bases align to TRBD2. Germline trimming cut 4 bases from V and 3 bases from J; bases unmatched to any gene: 2. Per the germline V gene, CDR1 is SGHDN and CDR2 is FVKESK. This CDR3 has 15 residues. CDR3 sequence: CASSRTSGVTDTQYF. CDR3 sequence (DNA): TGTGCCAGCAGCCGGACTAGCGGGGTGACAGATACGCAGTATTTT.

The V and J genes are TRBV18 and TRBJ1-6; 10 bases align to TRBD1. V lost 6 bases, J lost 10 bases, and 12 bases stayed unmatched. Germline V gene lookup returns CDR1 KGHSH and CDR2 LQKENI. This CDR3 has 16 amino acids. CDR3 in amino acids: CASSPPLRDRGSPLHF. As DNA, the CDR3 is TGTGCCAGCTCCCCCCCCCTCCGGGACAGGGGATCACCCCTCCACTTT.

The rearrangement joins TRBV2 to TRBJ1-1, with 8 bases aligning to TRBD1. This CDR3 contains 13 residues. The V segment lost 6 bases and the J segment 5 bases; nucleotides outside the gene matches: 5. From germline, CDR1 is SNHLY and CDR2 FYNNEI. This chain's CDR3 is CASRQGVGTEAFF. CDR3 bases: TGTGCCAGCAGACAGGGGGTCGGGACTGAAGCTTTCTTT.

The chain links TRBV19 to TRBJ2-1; 8 bases map to TRBD1. Germline V CDR1 and CDR2: LNHDA, SQIVND (reference sequence). The CDR3 is made up of 15 amino acids. Germline trimming cut 5 bases from V and 6 bases from J; bases unmatched to any gene: 9. The CDR3 nucleotides are TGTGCCAGTAGTTCCAGTGGACAGGGAGGCAATGAGCAGTTCTTC. It translates to CASSSSGQGGNEQFF.

The V and J genes are TRBV6-1 and TRBJ2-2; TRBD1 might be the D (5 bases). The germline CDR1 and CDR2 sequences are MNHNS and SASEGT. V was clipped by 0 bases and J by 1 base, with 9 bases between them. This CDR3 region has 16 residues. The CDR3 is CASSEAPGRNTGELFF. CDR3 nucleotides: TGTGCCAGCAGTGAAGCGCCAGGGCGGAACACCGGGGAGCTGTTTTTT.

This rearrangement joins TRBV25-1 to TRBJ2-1; D may be TRBD2 (5 bases). This CDR3 region has 13 residues. V gave up 4 bases and J gave up 4 bases, with 8 bases separating them. Germline V lookup: CDR1 MGHDK, CDR2 SYGVNS. The CDR3 protein is CASSARTYNEQFF. For the CDR3, the DNA is TGTGCCAGCAGTGCACGGACTTACAATGAGCAGTTCTTC.

The rearrangement links TRBV2 to TRBJ2-1; 7 nucleotides match TRBD2. J was trimmed by 8 bases and V by 1 base; bases with no gene match: 8. The CDR3 totals 15 residues. The germline V gene encodes CDR1 SNHLY and CDR2 FYNNEI. The CDR3 protein is CASSEVASGGDEQFF. DNA for the CDR3: TGTGCCAGCAGTGAAGTAGCTAGCGGTGGGGATGAGCAGTTCTTC.